This TCR beta chain was retrieved from a study of neurological immune-mediated disorders. Regarding the study as a whole: A possible signature was seen in one related-CDR3 cluster, into which phylogenetic grouping placed the repertoires of 18 of 34 multiple sclerosis patients.

Approximately 1 million sorted CD4+ or CD8+ T cells made each library. TCRdb reprocessed the 5' RACE reads with MiXCR, giving one entry per CDR3 protein. Of 55,000 or so distinct CDR3 sequences in the sample, around 3.8% are singletons; the top ten hold about 1.9%. Turning to this clonotype: As yet, its antigen is unknown. A junction end diverges from the germline sequence, so it may reflect a read error.

Germline values: CDR1 SGHTA, CDR2 FQGNSA. The CDR3 totals 16 residues. The chain uses TRBV7-2 and TRBJ2-1, with D tentatively TRBD2 (6 bases). Sequences were obtained from CD4+ T cells from blood. This TCR was recovered from a woman aged 40 to 50 with multiple sclerosis. CDR3 residues: CASSRREEGLYNEQFF. The DNA for the CDR3 is TGTGCCAGCAGCCGGAGGGAGGAAGGCTTATACAATGAGCAATTCTTC. The variable domain in full, completed from reference TRBV7-2 and TRBJ2-1, reads GAGVSQSPSNKVTEKGKDVELRCDPISGHTALYWYRQSLGQGLEFLIYFQGNSAPDKSGLPSDRFSAERTGGSVSTLTIQRTQQEDSAVYLCASSRREEGLYNEQFFGPGTRLTVL.